The rows below give T cell receptor beta chains drawn from one sample of a study of blood T cell repertoires in COVID-19. TCRdb keeps only in-frame clones here, not all; method: immunoSEQ multiplex PCR. The sample yields some 74,000 clones, approximately 91% seen once. Sequencing was performed on peripheral blood. The receptors come from a man in his fifties or sixties with COVID-19, enrolled during active disease. CDR3s include the opening cysteine and the closing phenylalanine or tryptophan. The order of the fields is CDR3 length, V gene, CDR3 protein.

>12|TRBV19
CASSIGDKEAFF
>14|TRBV28
CASSDSGSQEEQYF
>13|TRBV30
CAWSPQRGDEQYF
>16|TRBV4-1
CASSQETGILSYEQYF
>14|TRBV7-2
CASSLMRNTGELFF
>16|TRBV3-1/TRBV3-2
CASSQDGGTGLYEQYF
>12|TRBV24-1
CATSARGDTQYF
>16|TRBV5-1
CASSSTTVTGAGELFF
>17|TRBV7-3
CASSLTGTALNTGELFF
>16|TRBV27
CASSSEIIQGGGELFF
>15|TRBV6-2/TRBV6-3
CASSYSSGGYNEQFF
>16|TRBV14
CASSRVTGLPTDTQYF
>16|TRBV15
CATSREATGVTNEQFF
>15|TRBV5-4
CASSLWGGYNEKLFF
>14|TRBV18
CASSPLLTGETQYF
>14|TRBV6-5
CASKTSRGKEKLFF
>12|TRBV7-2
CASLGLGTEAFF